The 28 T cell receptor beta chains presented below share a single source sample, sequenced in a study of CD8 T cells in ankylosing spondylitis. Whole-study findings and limits: Blood of patients with ankylosing spondylitis appeared to be characterized by a TCR beta motif of about eight highly homologous variants.

Their antigens remain unidentified. TCRdb used MiXCR to reprocess the 5' RACE reads, holding one entry per CDR3 protein. This table holds 700,000 to 850,000 distinct CDR3 sequences, about 10% found once. Sequences were obtained from blood, either unsorted or a sorted T cell fraction (not recorded which). These receptors came from a male donor with ankylosing spondylitis.

This clonotype occurred a few times. The V call is TRBV5-5, the J call TRBJ1-2, with D possibly TRBD1 on 5 matching bases. From germline, CDR1 is SGHKS and CDR2 YYEKEE (reference sequence). V lost 0 bases and J 2 bases, leaving 14 bases between the germline ends. CDR3 length: 16 amino acids. The CDR3 DNA follows: TGTGCCAGCAGCTTGGGGTCAGGGCTCAACAACTATGGCTACACCTTC. As protein: CASSLGSGLNNYGYTF.

The sample holds many counts of this clonotype. The genes are TRBV20-1 and TRBJ1-6; TRBD1 aligns across 9 bases. After removal of 6 bases from V and 8 bases from J, the junction contained 2 bases not matched to a gene. This CDR3 has 12 amino acids. Germline CDR1 DFQATT, CDR2 SNEGSKA (reference sequence). The DNA of the CDR3 is TGCAGTGCACGGACAGGGGATTCACCCCTCCACTTT. It encodes CSARTGDSPLHF.

This clonotype was counted between two and nine times. The chain has TRBV5-5 and TRBJ1-1, with D perhaps matching TRBD1 (5 bases). The CDR3 length is 13 residues. V was clipped by 2 bases and J by 9 bases, with 14 bases between them. From germline, CDR1 is SGHKS and CDR2 YYEKEE (reference sequence). CDR3 region: CASSFDTPGQAFF. DNA of the CDR3: TGTGCCAGCAGCTTCGACACACCGGGACAAGCTTTCTTT. Using reference TRBV5-5 and TRBJ1-1 for the parts outside the CDR3, the full variable domain is DAGVTQSPTHLIKTRGQQVTLRCSPISGHKSVSWYQQVLGQGPQFIFQYYEKEERGRGNFPDRFSARQFPNYSSELNVNALLLGDSALYLCASSFDTPGQAFFGQGTRLTVV.

In this sample, this clonotype turned up many times. CDR3 residues: CSARDLAGPETQYF. In DNA, the CDR3 is TGCAGTGCTAGAGATCTGGCGGGGCCAGAGACCCAGTACTTC. The chain couples TRBV20-1 to TRBJ2-5; perhaps TRBD2 as D (6 bases). V lost 0 bases to trimming and J lost 4 bases, with 12 bases between them. Germline V gene sequence: CDR1 DFQATT, CDR2 SNEGSKA (reference sequence). This CDR3 has 14 residues.

The genes are TRBV10-2 and TRBJ2-4; 7 bases align to TRBD2. CDR3 length equals 15 residues. J gave up 7 bases and V 1 base, and 7 bases lay outside the gene matches. Germline assignment: CDR1 WSHSY and CDR2 SAAADI. The CDR3, as DNA: TGCGCCAGCAGTGAGTTCAGCGGGGCAGTCAACATTCAGTACTTC. Translated: CASSEFSGAVNIQYF.

Concerning this clonotype itself: The junction does not match germline at one end; this may be a read error. This chain uses TRBV7-9 with TRBJ2-1; 7 nucleotides align to TRBD2. CDR1 is SEHNR and CDR2 is FQNEAQ in the germline V gene (reference sequence). CDR3 length equals 14 residues. CDR3 nucleotide sequence: TGTGCCACCAGCTTAGCCGGGACTAACGATGAGCAGTTCTTC. The encoded protein is CATSLAGTNDEQFF.

V gene TRBV30 combines with J gene TRBJ1-2; tentatively, D is TRBD1 (6 bases). The CDR3 extends over 12 amino acids. V lost 4 bases and J 7 bases, leaving 13 bases between the germline ends. The germline V gene encodes CDR1 GTSNPN and CDR2 SVGIG (reference sequence). This chain's CDR3 is CAWNRGGRGYTF. CDR3 nucleotides: TGTGCCTGGAATCGTGGGGGGCGTGGCTACACCTTC.

This clonotype was counted only a few times. The V call is TRBV7-6, the J call TRBJ2-3; D is unresolved. The CDR3 runs 13 residues. The ends were cut back, 2 bases at V and 2 bases at J, with 5 bases in the middle. The germline V gene has CDR1 SGHVS and CDR2 FNYEAQ. CDR3 DNA sequence: TGTGCCAGCAGCTTATGGTTCACAGATACGCAGTATTTT. Its translation is CASSLWFTDTQYF.

The genes are TRBV20-1 and TRBJ2-3, with 11 positions matching TRBD2. Germline-derived CDR1 and CDR2 are DFQATT and SNEGSKA (reference sequence). The length of the CDR3 is 14 residues. The CDR3 sequence: CSVAGGVIADTQYF. In DNA form, the CDR3 reads TGCAGCGTAGCGGGGGGGGTGATTGCAGATACGCAGTATTTT.

The chain has TRBV12-3 or TRBV12-4 and TRBJ1-1; D remains unclear. V shed 3 bases and J shed 2 bases, with 10 bases lying between them. CDR3 length: 14 residues. In DNA form, the CDR3 reads TGTGCCAGCAGTTTCAGTCATCCAAACACTGAAGCTTTCTTT. This encodes CASSFSHPNTEAFF.

V is TRBV20-1 and J is TRBJ2-7; TRBD2 aligns across 8 bases. Germline values: CDR1 DFQATT, CDR2 SNEGSKA (reference sequence). This CDR3 region has 14 residues. Trimming took 6 bases from V and 0 from J; bases not matched to a gene: 7. The CDR3 reads CSAAAGGSSYEQYF. The CDR3 nucleotides are TGCAGTGCGGCGGCGGGAGGAAGCTCCTACGAGCAGTACTTC.

The gene calls are TRBV7-8 and TRBJ2-3; D could derive from TRBD1 or TRBD2 (6 bases each). The CDR3 sequence is 18 residues long. Germline lookup yields CDR1 SGHVS and CDR2 FQNEAQ. V was shortened by 4 bases and J by 0 bases, with 20 bases between the two germline ends. CDR3 sequence (DNA): TGTGCCAGCAGCTCGAACGAGGGGGGATGGATTAGCACAGATACGCAGTATTTT. It is translated as CASSSNEGGWISTDTQYF.

This clonotype was counted at least ten times. The chain uses TRBV15 and TRBJ1-1, with no clear D. Germline V gene sequence: CDR1 LNHNV, CDR2 YYDKDF (reference sequence). This CDR3 is 16 amino acids long. Trimming pared 1 base from V and 1 base from J, leaving 13 bases between. The CDR3 reads CATSRGNRRSNTEAFF. The CDR3 bases are TGTGCCACCAGCAGAGGAAACCGACGATCGAACACTGAAGCTTTCTTT.

The CDR3 DNA is TGTGCCAGCAGCTTATACAGGACAGATGAAAAACTGTTTTTT. Amino acid sequence: CASSLYRTDEKLFF. The genes are TRBV7-2 and TRBJ1-4; D might be TRBD1 (6 bases). Trimming pared 2 bases from V and 6 bases from J, leaving 10 bases between. From germline, CDR1 is SGHTA and CDR2 FQGNSA. The CDR3 contains 14 residues.

This chain links TRBV15 with TRBJ2-1; the D is unclear. Looked up from germline, CDR1 is LNHNV and CDR2 is YYDKDF (reference sequence). The V end lost 0 bases, the J end lost 15 bases, and 15 bases lay between the germline ends. The CDR3 extends over 13 amino acids. This CDR3 reads CATSRDSPVFRFF. The CDR3 bases are TGTGCCACCAGCAGAGATTCCCCGGTTTTTAGGTTCTTC.

This clonotype was detected only a few times. V gene TRBV24-1 combines with J gene TRBJ1-5; 7 bases line up with TRBD1. V trimming: 3 bases; J trimming: 10 bases; junction bases outside the gene matches: 11. The CDR3 is 15 residues long. Germline V CDR1 and CDR2: KGHDR, SFDVKD. CDR3 protein: CATSDPGQPDKPQHF. DNA of the CDR3: TGTGCCACCAGTGATCCGGGACAGCCCGATAAACCCCAGCATTTT.

This chain links TRBV20-1 with TRBJ2-5, with 9 positions matching TRBD2. The CDR3 length is 15 residues. Germline lookup yields CDR1 DFQATT and CDR2 SNEGSKA (reference sequence). J was trimmed by 4 bases and V by 4 bases; bases with no gene match: 10. CDR3 sequence: CSANSPGLALETQYF. The CDR3 nucleotides are TGCAGTGCTAACTCCCCCGGACTAGCGTTAGAGACCCAGTACTTC.

The chain uses TRBV6-1 and TRBJ1-5; D is possibly TRBD1 (5 bases). V dropped 1 base and J dropped 9 bases, with 7 bases sitting between them. Germline V gene lookup returns CDR1 MNHNS and CDR2 SASEGT. CDR3 length: 12 residues. The CDR3 region is CASSEVQGPQHF. The DNA of the CDR3 is TGTGCCAGCAGTGAAGTTCAGGGGCCCCAGCATTTT.

V usage is TRBV2 and J usage is TRBJ2-3; possibly TRBD2 for D (6 bases). CDR1 SNHLY and CDR2 FYNNEI come from the germline V gene. The CDR3 loop spans 14 amino acids. V gave up 6 bases and J gave up 6 bases, with 16 bases separating them. The CDR3: CASSEGLPRDTQYF. Written as DNA, the CDR3 is TGTGCCAGCAGCGAGGGACTCCCTCGGGATACGCAGTATTTT.

The J gene is TRBJ2-2, the V gene TRBV6-2 or TRBV6-3, with D perhaps TRBD2 (6 bases). The CDR3 covers 15 residues. CDR1 and CDR2 from the germline V gene are MNHEY and SVGEGT. The ends were cut back, 6 bases at V and 5 bases at J, with 16 bases in the middle. DNA of the CDR3: TGTGCCAGCAGCTGGAAACTCGGGGGAACCGGGGAGCTGTTTTTT. The encoded protein is CASSWKLGGTGELFF.

This chain joins TRBV9 and TRBJ2-3; D uncertain. This CDR3 has 14 amino acids. Per the germline V gene, CDR1 is SGDLS and CDR2 is YYNGEE. The V end lost 4 bases, the J end lost 1 base, and 10 bases lay between the germline ends. Here the CDR3 DNA reads TGTGCCAGCAGCTCGGAGTGGGGCACAGATACGCAGTATTTT. It specifies CASSSEWGTDTQYF.

This clonotype has ten or more counts. The chain uses TRBV29-1 and TRBJ2-1; possibly TRBD2 for D (6 bases). The CDR3 is 15 amino acids. Per germline, CDR1 SQVTM and CDR2 ANQGSEA. V shed 3 bases and J shed 5 bases, with 17 bases lying between them. The CDR3 region is CSVEKRGSSHNEQFF. The CDR3 DNA follows: TGCAGCGTTGAGAAACGGGGGTCATCTCACAATGAGCAGTTCTTC.

The J gene is TRBJ2-7, the V gene TRBV5-1; 10 nucleotides agree with TRBD1. V dropped 5 bases and J dropped 3; count of bases not matched to a gene: 11. Germline CDR1 is SGHRS and CDR2 is YFSETQ. The CDR3 contains 16 residues. CDR3 amino acids: CASSTNRDRGIYEQYF. The DNA for the CDR3 is TGCGCCAGCAGTACGAATCGGGACAGGGGAATCTACGAGCAGTACTTC. The full variable domain, with the rest looked up from reference TRBV5-1 and TRBJ2-7, is KAGVTQTPRYLIKTRGQQVTLSCSPISGHRSVSWYQQTPGQGLQFLFEYFSETQRNKGNFPGRFSGRQFSNSRSEMNVSTLELGDSALYLCASSTNRDRGIYEQYFGPGTRLTVT.

The chain has TRBV7-2 and TRBJ2-3; D not certain. Germline V gene sequence: CDR1 SGHTA, CDR2 FQGNSA. Trimming took 4 bases from V and 3 from J, leaving 14 bases between them. This CDR3 is 15 amino acids long. This CDR3 reads CASSSAVRDTDTQYF. DNA of the CDR3: TGTGCCAGCAGCTCCGCCGTAAGGGATACAGATACGCAGTATTTT.

The chain has TRBV30 and TRBJ2-2; 7 bases are a match to TRBD2. CDR3 length equals 16 residues. CDR1 and CDR2 (germline): GTSNPN, SVGIG (reference sequence). The CDR3 reads CAAGVSAGVRTGELFF. Here the CDR3 DNA reads TGTGCAGCTGGAGTTTCGGCGGGAGTACGGACCGGGGAGCTGTTTTTT.

The V gene is TRBV7-8, the J gene TRBJ2-7; 8 bases match TRBD1. Germline V gene lookup returns CDR1 SGHVS and CDR2 FQNEAQ. The CDR3 has 15 residues. J was trimmed by 0 bases and V by 5 bases; bases with no gene match: 6. CDR3 sequence (DNA): TGTGCCAGCAGCGAACCGGACAGGGACTCCTACGAGCAGTACTTC. It codes for CASSEPDRDSYEQYF.

This clonotype was counted only a few times. The rearrangement links TRBV28 to TRBJ2-7; D might be TRBD1 or TRBD2, each matching 5 bases. The germline CDR1 and CDR2 sequences are MDHEN and SYDVKM. V gave up 5 bases and J gave up 9 bases, with 14 bases separating them. The CDR3 is 12 residues long. CDR3 DNA: TGTGCCAGCAGTGGATCGGGACGGATGCAGTACTTC. It translates to CASSGSGRMQYF.

The rearrangement uses TRBV7-7 and TRBJ2-3; 8 bases map to TRBD2. This CDR3 spans 17 amino acids. Looked up from germline, CDR1 is SSHAT and CDR2 is FNYEAQ (reference sequence). The CDR3 nucleotides read TGTGCTCGTCAACTATACCTCGGGGGGGCAAAAACAGATACGCAGTATTTT. Its translation: CARQLYLGGAKTDTQYF.